A selection of T cell receptor beta chains follows, all from one sample in a study of blood T cells in healthy people across ages. TCRdb recomputed calls from the 5' RACE reads with MiXCR, one row per CDR3 protein. This sample has around 1,000,000 distinct CDR3 sequences, with 20% to 25% found just once. The sample was also linked to a second study, of T cells of mothers and their children.

The source material was blood. The source is a girl aged 2-10 years in good health. CDR3s include the opening cysteine and the closing phenylalanine or tryptophan. The D gene is left open where the match is weak. Not all rows give a size; the values are once, few, many and, for expanded clones, a class.

D	size	V	J	CDR3	DNA
TRBD1	few	TRBV10-3	TRBJ2-7	CAISPGGGYEQYF	TGTGCCATCAGTCCAGGGGGCGGCTACGAGCAGTACTTC
TRBD2	.	TRBV20-1	TRBJ2-1	CSATDPSGEQFF	TGCAGTGCTACCGACCCTAGCGGAGAGCAGTTCTTC
.	.	TRBV4-3	TRBJ2-7	CASSQEADYEQYF	TGCGCCAGCAGCCAAGAAGCAGACTACGAGCAGTACTTC
TRBD1	.	TRBV28	TRBJ1-1	CASSTPGGLKNTEAFF	TGTGCCAGCAGTACCCCAGGGGGCCTCAAAAACACTGAAGCTTTCTTT
TRBD1	few	TRBV12-3/TRBV12-4	TRBJ1-6	CATNLQGASPLHF	TGTGCCACCAATCTCCAGGGGGCTTCACCCCTCCACTTT
TRBD2	.	TRBV12-5	TRBJ2-5	CASGRPGETSSAQETQYF	TGTGCTAGTGGCCGCCCGGGGGAGACTAGCTCTGCACAAGAGACCCAGTACTTC
.	.	TRBV7-2	TRBJ2-5	CASSFVWVQETQYF	TGTGCTAGCAGTTTCGTGTGGGTGCAAGAGACCCAGTACTTC
TRBD1	.	TRBV28	TRBJ2-7	CASSLFRLRQGANEQYF	TGTGCCAGCAGTTTATTTAGGTTAAGGCAGGGGGCCAACGAGCAGTACTTC
TRBD1	.	TRBV5-6	TRBJ1-2	CASSWDRAGYGYTF	TGTGCCAGCAGCTGGGACAGGGCTGGCTATGGCTACACCTTC
.	.	TRBV28	TRBJ1-1	CASVRGREAFF	TGTGCCAGCGTCAGGGGTAGGGAAGCTTTCTTT
.	many	TRBV5-1	TRBJ2-6	CASSLGVSGANVLTF	TGCGCCAGCAGCTTGGGGGTATCCGGGGCCAACGTCCTGACTTTC
.	few	TRBV7-9	TRBJ2-1	CARNTPNTYNEQFF	TGTGCCAGAAATACTCCCAACACCTACAATGAGCAGTTCTTC
TRBD1	.	TRBV7-9	TRBJ2-7	CASSWTGDSSYEQYF	TGTGCCAGCAGCTGGACAGGGGATAGCTCCTACGAGCAGTACTTC
.	few	TRBV12-3/TRBV12-4	TRBJ1-3	CASSFQGSGNTIYF	TGTGCCAGCAGTTTCCAGGGCTCTGGAAACACCATATATTTT
TRBD2	.	TRBV7-2	TRBJ2-3	CASSFNSGGARDTQYF	TGTGCCAGCAGCTTTAATAGCGGGGGGGCCAGAGATACGCAGTATTTT
.	.	TRBV11-2	TRBJ1-2	CASSLTQNNYGYTF	TGTGCCAGCAGCCTTACACAGAATAACTATGGCTACACCTTC
TRBD2	few	TRBV6-5	TRBJ2-1	CASSPAGGSGNEQFF	TGTGCCAGCAGCCCGGCGGGCGGGAGTGGTAATGAGCAGTTCTTC
TRBD1	.	TRBV9	TRBJ1-1	CASSLRQGDTEAFF	TGTGCCAGCAGCCTAAGACAGGGAGACACTGAAGCTTTCTTT
.	.	TRBV12-3/TRBV12-4	TRBJ1-2	CASSLGAGDDYGYTF	TGTGCCAGCAGTCTAGGGGCGGGGGATGACTATGGCTACACCTTC
TRBD2	.	TRBV20-1	TRBJ2-7	CSASRPGTSGHEQYF	TGCAGTGCTAGTCGCCCCGGGACTAGTGGCCACGAGCAGTACTTC
.	few	TRBV6-2/TRBV6-3	TRBJ1-2	CASSYQNTYTF	TGTGCCAGCAGTTACCAAAACACCTACACCTTC
.	many	TRBV29-1	TRBJ2-5	CSAGTEQETQYF	TGCAGCGCCGGGACGGAACAAGAGACCCAGTACTTC
TRBD2	few	TRBV7-9	TRBJ2-5	CASSLLAGAGETQYF	TGTGCCAGCAGCCTTCTAGCGGGAGCGGGAGAGACCCAGTACTTC
.	many	TRBV28	TRBJ2-1	CASTSPIAEVDYNEQFF	TGTGCCAGCACCTCCCCTATAGCGGAGGTAGACTACAATGAGCAGTTCTTC
.	.	TRBV3-1	TRBJ2-7	CASSPTGRPEQYF	TGTGCCAGCAGCCCGACCGGTCGGCCCGAGCAGTACTTC
.	few	TRBV9	TRBJ1-1	CASSVMADTMNTEAFF	TGTGCCAGCAGCGTAATGGCAGATACCATGAACACTGAAGCTTTCTTT
TRBD1	.	TRBV27	TRBJ2-3	CASSLGVSGQGYSGTDTQYF	TGTGCCAGCAGTTTGGGTGTTTCCGGACAGGGGTATTCGGGCACAGATACGCAGTATTTT
.	.	TRBV5-5	TRBJ2-5	CASSLGLSEGETQYF	TGTGCCAGCAGCTTGGGTCTCTCGGAGGGAGAGACCCAGTACTTC
.	.	TRBV28	TRBJ2-7	CASSLNTPYEQYF	TGTGCCAGCAGTTTGAACACCCCCTACGAGCAGTACTTC
.	few	TRBV14	TRBJ2-7	CASRSFGYEQYF	TGTGCCAGCCGAAGCTTTGGCTACGAGCAGTACTTC
.	.	TRBV28	TRBJ2-7	CASTPWDSSSYEQYF	TGTGCCAGCACCCCATGGGACTCTAGCTCCTACGAGCAGTACTTC
TRBD1	.	TRBV2	TRBJ2-4	CASRGDRVSKNIQYF	TGTGCCAGCAGGGGGGACAGGGTCTCCAAAAACATTCAGTACTTC
TRBD2	few	TRBV6-4	TRBJ2-5	CASSDQAGVKTQYF	TGTGCCAGCAGTGATCAAGCGGGAGTGAAGACCCAGTACTTC
.	few	TRBV6-5	TRBJ1-2	CASSSLATANYGYTF	TGTGCCAGCAGCTCCTTAGCGACAGCGAACTATGGCTACACCTTC
TRBD2	.	TRBV7-2	TRBJ2-1	CASSLYLAGLTDNEQFF	TGTGCCAGCAGCTTATATCTAGCGGGGTTGACAGACAATGAGCAGTTCTTC
.	.	TRBV4-1	TRBJ2-7	CASSQGRVKQAWSYEQYF	TGCGCCAGCAGCCAAGGTCGAGTTAAGCAGGCCTGGTCCTACGAGCAGTACTTC
.	.	TRBV3-1	TRBJ1-2	CASSQAPGIHGYTF	TGTGCCAGCAGCCAAGCGCCCGGGATCCATGGCTACACCTTC
.	.	TRBV5-6	TRBJ1-1	CASSSAGVRNTEAFF	TGTGCCAGCAGCTCGGCAGGGGTCCGGAACACTGAAGCTTTCTTT
.	many	TRBV20-1	TRBJ1-2	CSASGYTF	TGCAGTGCTTCGGGGTACACCTTC
TRBD2	.	TRBV20-1	TRBJ2-3	CSARLTGTNTDTQYF	TGCAGTGCTAGACTTACCGGGACTAACACAGATACGCAGTATTTT
.	few	TRBV5-1	TRBJ1-5	CASSILPKQPQHF	TGCGCCAGCAGCATCCTGCCCAAACAGCCCCAGCATTTT
.	.	TRBV28	TRBJ2-3	CASSSRTQYF	TGTGCCAGCAGTTCGAGAACGCAGTATTTT
.	few	TRBV29-1	TRBJ1-1	CSVEFGGGFTEAFF	TGCAGCGTTGAATTTGGGGGTGGGTTCACTGAAGCTTTCTTT
.	few	TRBV27	TRBJ2-5	CASSRLNGETQYF	TGTGCCAGCAGTCGACTCAATGGAGAGACCCAGTACTTC
.	once	TRBV29-1	TRBJ2-7	CSVGRNPDSYEQYF	TGCAGCGTTGGACGCAACCCAGACTCCTACGAGCAGTACTTC
.	few	TRBV29-1	TRBJ2-7	CSVAGGGDEQYF	TGCAGCGTTGCGGGAGGGGGCGACGAGCAGTACTTC
.	.	TRBV20-1	TRBJ2-7	CSANGGASYEQYF	TGCAGTGCTAATGGGGGCGCGTCCTACGAGCAGTACTTC
.	few	TRBV7-2	TRBJ2-5	CASSPETAGGQQLF	TGTGCCAGCAGCCCGGAGACAGCCGGGGGGCAGCAGCTCTTC
.	.	TRBV2	TRBJ1-2	CASNRDSANYGYTF	TGTGCCAGTAATCGGGATTCAGCTAACTATGGCTACACCTTC
TRBD1	few	TRBV4-3	TRBJ1-4	CASSQGRTGVEKLFF	TGCGCCAGCAGCCAAGGAAGAACAGGGGTGGAAAAACTGTTTTTT
.	.	TRBV27	TRBJ1-5	CASGNHGQNQPQHF	TGTGCCAGCGGAAACCACGGACAGAATCAGCCCCAGCATTTT